This record looks at one TCR beta chain sequence and its context. Data came from immunoSEQ multiplex PCR; TCRdb stores just in-frame clones and leaves some out. The table shows around 61,000 clones, with over 80% occurring only once. V lost 3 bases to trimming and J lost 0 bases; unmatched junction nucleotides: 1. CDR3 length equals 15 residues. Germline assignment: CDR1 SGHTA and CDR2 FQGTGA. The source of the sample is a study of T cell changes during pregnancy in multiple sclerosis. This clonotype was sampled from a female donor in good health, enrolled as a control in a pregnancy study. The chain recombines TRBV7-3 with TRBJ1-1; 10 nucleotides agree with TRBD1. The specimen was peripheral blood, collected in the first trimester of pregnancy. The CDR3 loop reads CASSLGQGLNTEAFF. The CDR3 DNA reads as TGTGCCAGCAGCTTGGGACAGGGGCTGAACACTGAAGCTTTCTTT.